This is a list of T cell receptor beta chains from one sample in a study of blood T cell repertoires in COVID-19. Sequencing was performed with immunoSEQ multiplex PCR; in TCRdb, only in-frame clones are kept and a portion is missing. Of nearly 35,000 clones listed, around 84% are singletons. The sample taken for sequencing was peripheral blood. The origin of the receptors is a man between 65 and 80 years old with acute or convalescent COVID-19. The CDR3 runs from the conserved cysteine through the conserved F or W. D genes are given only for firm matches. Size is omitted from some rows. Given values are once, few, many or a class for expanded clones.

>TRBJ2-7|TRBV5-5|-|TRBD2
CASSSFGGDYEQYF
TGTGCCAGTAGCTCGTTTGGGGGGGATTACGAGCAGTACTTC
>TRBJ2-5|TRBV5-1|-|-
CASSLGGPGSQYF
TGCGCCAGCAGCTTGGGCGGGCCTGGGTCCCAGTACTTC
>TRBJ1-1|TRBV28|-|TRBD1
CASREQGAPTEAFF
TGTGCCAGCCGAGAACAGGGGGCCCCGACTGAAGCTTTCTTT
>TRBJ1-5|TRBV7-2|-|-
CASSATRNQPQHF
TGTGCCAGCTCCGCTACCCGAAATCAGCCCCAGCATTTT
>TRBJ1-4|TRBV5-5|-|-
CASSTDSRNEKLFF
TGTGCCAGCAGCACGGACAGTCGTAATGAAAAACTGTTTTTT
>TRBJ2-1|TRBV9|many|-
CASSAHGAGNNEQFF
TGTGCCAGCAGCGCCCACGGCGCGGGAAACAATGAGCAGTTCTTC
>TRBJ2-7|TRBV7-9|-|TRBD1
CASSFRDRGQQYF
TGTGCCAGCAGCTTCCGGGACAGGGGCCAGCAGTACTTC
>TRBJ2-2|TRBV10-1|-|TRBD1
CASSEGGEDTGELFF
TGCGCCAGCAGTGAAGGGGGCGAAGATACCGGGGAGCTGTTTTTT
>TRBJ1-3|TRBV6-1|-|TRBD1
CASRQGTAIGTIYF
TGTGCCAGCAGACAGGGGACAGCGATCGGCACCATATATTTT
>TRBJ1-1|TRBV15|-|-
CATSRDRGGNTEAFF
TGTGCCACCAGCAGAGATAGGGGGGGGAACACTGAAGCTTTCTTT
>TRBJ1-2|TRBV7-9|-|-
CASSLATDGYTF
TGTGCCAGCAGCTTAGCTACGGATGGCTACACCTTC
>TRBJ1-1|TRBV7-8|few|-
CASSPRIAEAFF
TGTGCCAGCAGCCCTAGAATCGCTGAAGCTTTCTTT
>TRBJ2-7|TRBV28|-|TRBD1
CASSLLLTGPYEQYF
TGTGCCAGCAGTTTATTATTGACAGGGCCCTACGAGCAGTACTTC
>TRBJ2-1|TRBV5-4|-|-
CASSLERGRPVYNEQFF
TGTGCCAGCAGCTTGGAACGAGGAAGGCCCGTCTACAATGAGCAGTTCTTC
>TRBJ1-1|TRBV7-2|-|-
CASSLGAKNTEAFF
TGTGCCAGCAGCTTAGGGGCGAAGAACACTGAAGCTTTCTTT
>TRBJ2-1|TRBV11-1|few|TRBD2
CASSLGLAAREQFF
TGTGCCAGCAGCTTGGGACTAGCGGCTAGGGAGCAGTTCTTC
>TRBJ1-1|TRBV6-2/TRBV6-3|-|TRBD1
CASSQTGDVEAFF
TGTGCCAGCAGCCAGACAGGGGACGTTGAAGCTTTCTTT
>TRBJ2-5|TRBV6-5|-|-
CATARKYQETQYF
TGTGCCACCGCGAGGAAATACCAAGAGACCCAGTACTTC
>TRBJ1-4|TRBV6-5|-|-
CASMGATGGPGKLFF
TGTGCCAGCATGGGGGCGACGGGGGGACCTGGAAAACTGTTTTTT
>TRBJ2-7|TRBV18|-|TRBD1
CASSPPGTGEQYF
TGTGCCAGCTCACCACCCGGGACAGGGGAGCAGTACTTC
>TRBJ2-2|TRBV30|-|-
CAWSRGNTGELFF
TGTGCCTGGAGTCGGGGGAACACCGGGGAGCTGTTTTTT
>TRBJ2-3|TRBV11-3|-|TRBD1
CASSLTGDTDTQYF
TGTGCCAGCAGCCTAACAGGGGACACAGATACGCAGTATTTT
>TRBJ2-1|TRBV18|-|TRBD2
CASSQGLAGVDEQFF
TGTGCCAGCTCACAGGGACTAGCGGGAGTGGATGAGCAGTTCTTC
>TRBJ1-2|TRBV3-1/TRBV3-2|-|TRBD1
CASSQRGQGLLYGYTF
TGTGCCAGCAGCCAACGCGGACAGGGGTTATTGTATGGCTACACCTTC
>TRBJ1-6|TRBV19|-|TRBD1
CASTKTGASINSPLHF
TGTGCCAGTACAAAGACAGGGGCCAGTATTAATTCACCCCTCCACTTT
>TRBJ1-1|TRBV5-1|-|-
CASSLVAGGATEAFF
TGCGCCAGCAGCTTGGTGGCCGGGGGTGCGACTGAAGCTTTCTTT
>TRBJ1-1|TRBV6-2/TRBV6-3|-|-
CASSLQGFTEAFF
TGTGCCAGCAGCTTACAGGGTTTCACTGAAGCTTTCTTT
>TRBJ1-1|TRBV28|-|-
CASNRASNTEAFF
TGTGCCAGCAACAGAGCTTCCAACACTGAAGCTTTCTTT
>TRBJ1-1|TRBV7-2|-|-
CASSFSQNTEAFF
TGTGCCAGCAGCTTTAGTCAAAACACTGAAGCTTTCTTT
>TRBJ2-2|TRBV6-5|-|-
CASTVDIWLAGELFF
TGTGCCAGCACCGTGGACATTTGGCTTGCCGGGGAGCTGTTTTTT
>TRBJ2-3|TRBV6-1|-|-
CASSEYRGTSTDTQYF
TGTGCCAGCAGTGAATATCGGGGAACTAGCACAGATACGCAGTATTTT
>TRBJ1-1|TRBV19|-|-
CASSIGDLHTEAFF
TGTGCCAGTAGTATAGGGGACTTACACACTGAAGCTTTCTTT